Included here is one T cell receptor (beta chain) sequence, with context. These data originate in a study of cytomegalovirus exposure and HLA in healthy donors. Germline lookup yields CDR1 SQVTM and CDR2 ANQGSEA. V was clipped by 6 bases and J by 8 bases; unmatched bases: 8. This CDR3 region has 12 residues. Primers included in the PCR were 60 Vbeta and 13 Jbeta primers. TCRdb's copy holds only in-frame clones and misses some; the assay was immunoSEQ multiplex PCR. The sample lists 95,000 to 150,000 clones, over 60% occurring once. Sequencing was performed on PBMCs. The sequence was collected from a middle-aged woman in good health and CMV-seropositive. The V gene is TRBV29-1, the J gene TRBJ1-1, with TRBD1 identical over 8 bases. The CDR3 DNA reads TGCAGCGTGGAGCAGGGGGCACGGGAAGCTTTCTTT. Translation: CSVEQGAREAFF.